Below are 21 T cell receptor beta chains sequenced from a single sample in a study of blood T cell repertoires in COVID-19. Only in-frame clones appear in the TCRdb table, and some are missing; sequencing was by immunoSEQ multiplex PCR. The table includes fewer than 450,000 clones, roughly 88% detected once. The sequenced sample was PBMCs or T cells enriched from blood (not recorded which). These receptor sequences come from a man aged 18 to 29 who had recovered from COVID-19.

J is TRBJ1-4 and V is TRBV4-2; possible D gene TRBD1, 5 bases. The CDR3 has 12 residues. Per the germline V gene, CDR1 is LGHNA and CDR2 is YNFKEQ. Trimming shortened V by 5 bases and J by 7 bases, and 8 bases separated the two germline ends. This chain's CDR3 is CASSERGEKLFF. CDR3 DNA: TGTGCCAGCAGCGAAAGGGGTGAAAAACTGTTTTTT.

J is TRBJ2-5 and V is TRBV11-2; D is possibly TRBD1 (5 bases). V lost 5 bases, J lost 1 base, and 11 bases lay in between. Germline CDR1 is SGHAT and CDR2 is FQNNGV. This CDR3 region has 14 residues. CDR3 in DNA: TGTGCCAGCAGCATGGACATTGGCCAAGAGACCCAGTACTTC. Protein product: CASSMDIGQETQYF.

The chain couples TRBV6-2 or TRBV6-3 to TRBJ2-7; possibly TRBD1 for D (6 bases). Per the germline V gene, CDR1 is MNHEY and CDR2 is SVGEGT. This CDR3 has 15 amino acids. Trimming shortened V by 5 bases and J by 0 bases, and 14 bases separated the two germline ends. The CDR3 DNA follows: TGTGCCAGCAGTCCCCTCAGGGGTAGCTCCTACGAGCAGTACTTC. It translates to CASSPLRGSSYEQYF.

The CDR3 reads CASSVTGQGSYNEQFF. The CDR3 DNA is TGTGCCAGCAGCGTTACGGGACAGGGTTCCTACAATGAGCAGTTCTTC. The chain combines TRBV28 with TRBJ2-1; 9 nucleotides line up with TRBD1. The CDR3 is 16 amino acids. Per germline, CDR1 MDHEN and CDR2 SYDVKM. With 6 bases clipped from V and 1 base from J, the junction kept 7 bases outside the gene matches. Complete variable domain (other parts from reference TRBV28 and TRBJ2-1): DVKVTQSSRYLVKRTGEKVFLECVQDMDHENMFWYRQDPGLGLRLIYFSYDVKMKEKGDIPEGYSVSREKKERFSLILESASTNQTSMYLCASSVTGQGSYNEQFFGPGTRLTVL.

The rearrangement joins TRBV5-8 to TRBJ1-1; TRBD1 matches at 7 bases. The germline V gene has CDR1 SGHTS and CDR2 YDEGEE. This CDR3 comprises 14 residues. Trimming removed 4 bases from V and 1 base from J; junction bases left unmatched: 4. In DNA, the CDR3 is TGTGCCAGCAGCCAACGGACAGGGAACACTGAAGCTTTCTTT. Its translation is CASSQRTGNTEAFF.

This sequence joins TRBV19 and TRBJ1-6; D may be TRBD1 (5 bases). Trimming cost V 6 bases and J 0 bases, with 9 bases left between them. Germline-derived CDR1 and CDR2 are LNHDA and SQIVND (reference sequence). The CDR3 consists of 15 residues. CDR3 DNA: TGTGCCAGTAGCGACAGTAGCTCCTATAATTCACCCCTCCACTTT. Its translation: CASSDSSSYNSPLHF.

This sequence joins TRBV27 and TRBJ1-6; TRBD1 might be the D (6 bases). CDR1 and CDR2 (germline): MNHEY, SMNVEV (reference sequence). This CDR3 contains 14 residues. Trimming took off 2 bases at V and 10 bases at J, with 12 bases between the two ends. DNA for the CDR3: TGTGCCAGCAGTTTAGGGGGCGAAGGGTCACCCCTCCACTTT. Protein: CASSLGGEGSPLHF.

This sequence joins TRBV11-3 and TRBJ1-6; TRBD1 matches 8 bases. With 5 bases clipped from V and 8 bases from J, the junction kept 5 bases outside the gene matches. The CDR3 has 14 residues. Per germline, CDR1 SGHNT and CDR2 YENEEA. CDR3 in amino acids: CASSPDRGDSPLHF. The CDR3 nucleotides read TGTGCCAGCAGCCCCGACAGGGGAGATTCACCCCTCCACTTT.

V is TRBV7-8 and J is TRBJ2-5; TRBD2 is a possible D gene (5 bases). CDR1 is SGHVS, CDR2 FQNEAQ, per germline. The CDR3 is made up of 14 amino acids. Trimming removed 8 bases from V and 0 bases from J, with 13 bases in between. Here the CDR3 DNA reads TGTGCCAGCGGTGGTAGGGAGTACCAAGAGACCCAGTACTTC. As protein: CASGGREYQETQYF. Variable domain in full (rest from reference TRBV7-8 and TRBJ2-5): GAGVSQSPRYKVAKRGQDVALRCDPISGHVSLFWYQQALGQGPEFLTYFQNEAQLDKSGLPSDRFFAERPEGSVSTLKIQRTQQEDSAVYLCASGGREYQETQYFGPGTRLLVL.

V and J are TRBV27 and TRBJ1-4; D uncertain. The CDR3 extends over 14 amino acids. CDR1 and CDR2 from the germline V gene are MNHEY and SMNVEV (reference sequence). Trimming removed 10 bases at V and 8 bases at J, with 20 bases between. CDR3 bases: TGTGCCACCCGAGGAGGCGGGAATGGAGAAAAACTGTTTTTT. Protein sequence: CATRGGGNGEKLFF.

This clone has only one observation. The chain has TRBV9 and TRBJ2-1; maybe TRBD2 (6 bases). Germline-derived CDR1 and CDR2 are SGDLS and YYNGEE. The CDR3 spans 12 residues. Trimming took off 3 bases at V and 7 bases at J, with 8 bases between the two ends. This chain's CDR3 is CASSGGGNEQFF. Here the CDR3 DNA reads TGTGCCAGCAGCGGAGGAGGGAATGAGCAGTTCTTC.

This chain links TRBV3-1 (or the pseudogene TRBV3-2) with TRBJ1-2; a weak D match, TRBD1 (5 bases). The CDR3 sequence is 14 residues long. The germline V gene has CDR1 LGHDT and CDR2 YNNKEL (reference sequence). Trimming stripped 4 bases from V and 2 bases from J, with 11 bases between. CDR3 in amino acids: CASSPPAGNYGYTF. The CDR3 region has the DNA TGTGCCAGCAGCCCCCCGGCAGGGAACTATGGCTACACCTTC.

This chain joins TRBV7-9 and TRBJ1-4; D perhaps matches TRBD1 (5 bases). Germline V lookup: CDR1 SEHNR, CDR2 FQNEAQ (reference sequence). This CDR3 has 15 amino acids. Trimming shortened V by 1 base and J by 3 bases, and 9 bases separated the two germline ends. The CDR3 protein is CASSLVRDANEKLFF. The CDR3 bases are TGTGCCAGCAGCTTAGTCAGGGATGCTAATGAAAAACTGTTTTTT.

The V call is TRBV5-1, the J call TRBJ2-1, with unresolved D. Germline V CDR1 and CDR2: SGHRS, YFSETQ. This CDR3 is 15 amino acids long. Trimming left V 4 bases short and J 0 bases short, with 11 bases between. The CDR3 coding sequence is TGCGCCAGCAGCCAAGTAATTAGCTCCTACAATGAGCAGTTCTTC. It codes for CASSQVISSYNEQFF.

This chain links TRBV14 with TRBJ1-2; tentatively, D is TRBD1 (6 bases). The CDR3 contains 16 residues. Trimming removed 0 bases at V and 0 bases at J, with 11 bases between. Looked up from germline, CDR1 is SGHDN and CDR2 is FVKESK. The CDR3 reads CASSQERQGSNYGYTF. The CDR3 nucleotides are TGTGCCAGCAGCCAAGAGAGGCAGGGGTCTAACTATGGCTACACCTTC.

This chain joins TRBV3-1 (or the pseudogene TRBV3-2) and TRBJ2-1; D may be TRBD2 (5 bases). The CDR3 sequence is 15 residues long. V shed 6 bases and J shed 2 bases, with 14 bases lying between them. Per the germline V gene, CDR1 is LGHDT and CDR2 is YNNKEL (reference sequence). The CDR3 loop is CASSTGLTTYNEQFF. CDR3 nucleotide sequence: TGTGCCAGCAGTACGGGATTAACAACCTACAATGAGCAGTTCTTC.

This clone was recorded at least ten times. The CDR3 sequence is CASSDYRETDTQYF. The CDR3, as DNA: TGCGCCAGCAGCGATTACAGGGAAACAGATACGCAGTATTTT. The chain has TRBV5-1 and TRBJ2-3; TRBD1 is a possible D gene (6 bases). CDR3 length: 14 residues. Germline V gives CDR1 SGHRS, CDR2 YFSETQ. V dropped 4 bases and J dropped 3 bases, with 12 bases sitting between them.

This chain uses TRBV5-5 with TRBJ1-2; D is possibly TRBD1 (5 bases). V lost 0 bases and J lost 2, with 17 bases in between. The germline CDR1 and CDR2 sequences are SGHKS and YYEKEE (reference sequence). The CDR3 is 17 residues long. Here the CDR3 DNA reads TGTGCCAGCAGCTTGGCCTTAACGGACAATGGGAACTATGGCTACACCTTC. The encoded protein is CASSLALTDNGNYGYTF.

The J gene is TRBJ2-5, the V gene TRBV7-8; D call uncertain. Trimming removed 5 bases at V and 3 bases at J, with 10 bases between. CDR3 length: 13 residues. Per the germline V gene, CDR1 is SGHVS and CDR2 is FQNEAQ. CDR3 region: CASSPGIKETQYF. CDR3 coding DNA: TGTGCCAGCAGCCCTGGCATAAAAGAGACCCAGTACTTC.

The chain combines TRBV30 with TRBJ1-5; 7 bases align to TRBD1. The CDR3 is made up of 13 amino acids. The germline gives CDR1 GTSNPN, CDR2 SVGIG (reference sequence). Germline trimming cut 3 bases from V and 3 bases from J; bases unmatched to any gene: 2. CDR3 nucleotides: TGTGCCTGGAGAGGACAGGACAATCAGCCCCAGCATTTT. As protein: CAWRGQDNQPQHF.

This chain connects TRBV2 to TRBJ1-1; no reliable D call. CDR3 size: 15 residues. The V and J ends lost 4 bases and 0 bases respectively, with 12 bases between them. Germline CDR1 SNHLY, CDR2 FYNNEI. The CDR3 region is CASSGGRILNTEAFF. As DNA, the CDR3 is TGTGCCAGCAGTGGCGGCCGTATCTTGAACACTGAAGCTTTCTTT.